A single sample is the source of the 30 T cell receptor beta chains below, sequenced in a study of blood T cell repertoires in COVID-19. Here immunoSEQ multiplex PCR was the method, and the copy in TCRdb shows in-frame clones only, minus some. The sample has 65,000 or so clones, approximately 75% seen once. The sequenced material came from peripheral blood. These receptor sequences come from a man at least 80 years old with acute or convalescent COVID-19.

The rearrangement links TRBV21-1 to TRBJ1-1. TRBV21-1 is a known pseudogene. The CDR3 totals 13 residues. The CDR3 DNA reads as TGTGCCAGCAGCAAGGGGGAGGACACTGAAGCTTTCTTT. Its protein product is CASSKGEDTEAFF.

The chain employs TRBV5-4 and TRBJ2-1; 9 bases fit TRBD1. The J segment lost 4 bases and the V segment lost 3 bases, leaving 5 bases of the junction unmatched. The CDR3 extends over 15 amino acids. CDR1 is SGHNT, CDR2 YYREEE, per germline (reference sequence). The CDR3 DNA sequence: TGTGCCAGCAGCTCCCCCGGGACAGGGTACAATGAGCAGTTCTTC. It is translated as CASSSPGTGYNEQFF.

This clone appeared a few times. The chain employs TRBV18 and TRBJ2-1, with D perhaps matching TRBD1 (6 bases). The CDR3 has 14 amino acids. Trimming shortened V by 0 bases and J by 6 bases, and 9 bases separated the two germline ends. CDR1 and CDR2 from the germline V gene are KGHSH and LQKENI. CDR3 residues: CASSPPYRANEQFF. The DNA of the CDR3 is TGTGCCAGCTCACCACCGTACAGGGCCAATGAGCAGTTCTTC.

This clone was recorded once. This chain connects TRBV2 to TRBJ2-7; D remains unclear. The V end was cut by 11 bases, the J end by 3 bases, with 14 bases between. Germline V gene sequence: CDR1 SNHLY, CDR2 FYNNEI. This CDR3 is 12 amino acids long. CDR3 residues: CASTTSSYEQYF. CDR3 coding DNA: TGTGCCTCAACGACAAGCAGCTACGAGCAGTACTTC. Full variable domain (remainder filled in from reference TRBV2 and TRBJ2-7): EPEVTQTPSHQVTQMGQEVILRCVPISNHLYFYWYRQILGQKVEFLVSFYNNEISEKSEIFDDQFSVERPDGSNFTLKIRSTKLEDSAMYFCASTTSSYEQYFGPGTRLTVT.

This sequence joins TRBV18 and TRBJ2-3; 7 bases match TRBD1. The CDR3 covers 15 residues. Trimming removed 3 bases from V and 2 bases from J; junction bases left unmatched: 5. Germline CDR1 is KGHSH and CDR2 is LQKENI. The CDR3 DNA follows: TGTGCCAGCTCACCGGGACAGCTAAACACAGATACGCAGTATTTT. This translates into CASSPGQLNTDTQYF.

This clone has more than one count but fewer than ten. The V and J genes are TRBV24-1 and TRBJ2-3, with 7 bases fitting TRBD1. The length of the CDR3 is 17 residues. CDR1 is KGHDR, CDR2 SFDVKD, per germline. Unmatched junction bases numbered 11, after V lost 3 bases and J lost 3 bases. The CDR3 coding sequence is TGTGCCACCAGTGATAGCCGACAGGGTGTTATGACAGATACGCAGTATTTT. This sequence encodes CATSDSRQGVMTDTQYF.

The chain joins TRBV7-2 to TRBJ1-1; D not certain. V was clipped by 2 bases and J by 0 bases, with 4 bases between them. Germline V lookup: CDR1 SGHTA, CDR2 FQGNSA. This CDR3 has 13 amino acids. The CDR3 loop reads CASSLSVNTEAFF. Written as DNA, the CDR3 is TGTGCCAGCAGCTTATCGGTGAACACTGAAGCTTTCTTT.

This chain joins TRBV5-1 and TRBJ2-5; 10 nucleotides agree with TRBD2. CDR1 is SGHRS, CDR2 YFSETQ, per germline. V was pared by 1 base and J by 2 bases, with 5 bases of the junction left unmatched. This CDR3 comprises 16 residues. In DNA form, the CDR3 reads TGCGCCAGCAGCTTGCTCCTAGCGGGGGTACAAGAGACCCAGTACTTC. This sequence encodes CASSLLLAGVQETQYF.

This clone occurred a few times. V and J are TRBV18 and TRBJ2-5, with 9 bases aligning to TRBD1. The germline gives CDR1 KGHSH, CDR2 LQKENI. The CDR3 spans 15 residues. The V segment lost 4 bases and the J segment 5 bases; nucleotides outside the gene matches: 8. CDR3 region: CASSLWTGERETQYF. CDR3 sequence (DNA): TGTGCCAGCTCACTGTGGACAGGGGAGAGGGAGACCCAGTACTTC.

This clone was observed a handful of times. V is TRBV5-5 and J is TRBJ2-3, with 13 bases aligning to TRBD2. Germline V lookup: CDR1 SGHKS, CDR2 YYEKEE (reference sequence). The ends lost 5 bases at V and 4 bases at J; junction bases unmatched: 7. CDR3 length: 16 amino acids. The CDR3 bases are TGTGCCAGCAGTAAAGGACTAGCGGGGGACCCAGATACGCAGTATTTT. Protein product: CASSKGLAGDPDTQYF.

This chain links TRBV3-1 (or the pseudogene TRBV3-2) with TRBJ1-3; unclear D gene. The germline V and J ends were trimmed by 1 base and 9 bases, with 7 bases remaining between them. This CDR3 spans 12 amino acids. Germline lookup yields CDR1 LGHDT and CDR2 YNNKEL (reference sequence). The CDR3 nucleotides read TGTGCCAGCAGCCAAGCTGTGTCCACCATATATTTT. As protein: CASSQAVSTIYF.

The sample holds a few counts of this clone. This chain connects TRBV5-1 to TRBJ1-1, with D unclear. The CDR3 is 18 amino acids. Trimming stripped 2 bases from V and 1 base from J, with 21 bases between. Germline CDR1 and CDR2: SGHRS and YFSETQ. The CDR3 nucleotides are TGCGCCAGCAGCTTCGGCTCTGGGTCGCGGAGTCGGAACACTGAAGCTTTCTTT. Protein: CASSFGSGSRSRNTEAFF. The entire variable domain, with the rest obtained from reference TRBV5-1 and TRBJ1-1, is as follows: KAGVTQTPRYLIKTRGQQVTLSCSPISGHRSVSWYQQTPGQGLQFLFEYFSETQRNKGNFPGRFSGRQFSNSRSEMNVSTLELGDSALYLCASSFGSGSRSRNTEAFFGQGTRLTVV.

This chain connects TRBV7-2 to TRBJ1-1, with D hard to call. Germline V gives CDR1 SGHTA, CDR2 FQGNSA. The CDR3 length is 14 residues. V was cut by 5 bases and J by 0 bases, with 10 bases left in between. CDR3 nucleotide sequence: TGTGCCAGCAGCCCCGACATTATGAACACTGAAGCTTTCTTT. Encoded protein: CASSPDIMNTEAFF.

The J gene is TRBJ1-3, the V gene TRBV5-1, with a possible D match to TRBD1 (5 bases). V lost 4 bases and J 4 bases, leaving 12 bases between the germline ends. Germline CDR1 SGHRS, CDR2 YFSETQ. The CDR3 totals 14 residues. The CDR3 region is CASSRQGSGNTIYF. CDR3 DNA: TGCGCCAGCAGCCGCCAGGGATCAGGAAACACCATATATTTT.

The genes are TRBV27 and TRBJ1-1; no reliable D call. This CDR3 region has 13 residues. The germline V gene encodes CDR1 MNHEY and CDR2 SMNVEV (reference sequence). The V end lost 3 bases, the J end lost 1 base, and 6 bases lay between the germline ends. The CDR3: CASSLRQNTEAFF. CDR3 sequence (DNA): TGTGCCAGCAGTTTGAGGCAGAACACTGAAGCTTTCTTT.

On this clone: Different DNA sequences within this sample yield the same CDR3. V usage is TRBV18 and J usage is TRBJ1-5; 7 bases line up with TRBD1. This CDR3 contains 15 residues. CDR1 and CDR2 (germline): KGHSH, LQKENI. V lost 3 bases, J lost 0 bases, and 2 bases stayed unmatched. Here the CDR3 reads CASSPGQNSNQPQHF. CDR3 DNA sequence: TGTGCCAGCTCACCGGGACAGAATAGCAATCAGCCCCAGCATTTT.

V gene TRBV29-1 combines with J gene TRBJ2-7, with TRBD2 matching 8 bases. Germline trimming cut 7 bases from V and 2 bases from J; bases unmatched to any gene: 7. The V gene's germline CDR1 is SQVTM and CDR2 ANQGSEA. CDR3 length: 13 residues. The CDR3 region is CSATGGGAYEQYF. The CDR3 DNA is TGCAGCGCCACGGGAGGGGGGGCCTACGAGCAGTACTTC.

The chain uses TRBV10-1 and TRBJ2-3, with D perhaps TRBD2 (6 bases). Germline V gives CDR1 WNHNN, CDR2 SYGVQD (reference sequence). The CDR3 sequence is 16 residues long. Trimming took off 0 bases at V and 3 bases at J, with 13 bases between the two ends. CDR3 DNA: TGCGCCAGCAGTGAGTCTCGGGGGTTAGGGACAGATACGCAGTATTTT. This gives the protein CASSESRGLGTDTQYF.

The gene calls are TRBV18 and TRBJ2-3; 9 bases are shared with TRBD1. This CDR3 contains 14 residues. J gave up 3 bases and V 3 bases, and 1 base lay outside the gene matches. From germline, CDR1 is KGHSH and CDR2 LQKENI. The CDR3 here is CASSPGQGTDTQYF. The CDR3 coding sequence is TGTGCCAGCTCACCGGGACAGGGAACAGATACGCAGTATTTT.

The chain couples TRBV10-2 to TRBJ2-6, with a tentative D call TRBD1 (5 bases). From germline, CDR1 is WSHSY and CDR2 SAAADI. This CDR3 is built from 14 residues. Trimming took off 7 bases at V and 4 bases at J, with 11 bases between the two ends. CDR3 nucleotides: TGCGCCAGCAAGGGGCTTTCAGGGGCCAACGTCCTGACTTTC. Protein product: CASKGLSGANVLTF.

This clone appeared once. This chain links TRBV21-1 with TRBJ1-4; the table's D call of TRBD1 was not tested on the DNA. TRBV21-1 is labeled a pseudogene. The CDR3 length is 16 residues. CDR3 sequence: CASSTLKGGPNEKLFF. In DNA form, the CDR3 reads TGTGCCAGCAGCACCTTAAAAGGGGGACCTAATGAAAAACTGTTTTTT.

Comments on this clone: Other DNA sequences from this sample encode an identical CDR3 as well. This sequence joins TRBV6-5 and TRBJ1-2, with TRBD1 identical over 8 bases. CDR1 is MNHEY and CDR2 is SVGAGI in the germline V gene. This CDR3 has 16 amino acids. V was clipped by 0 bases and J by 5 bases; unmatched bases: 8. The CDR3 region has the DNA TGTGCCAGCAGTTACTCCAGAACAGGGGGTGGGTATGGCTACACCTTC. Amino acids: CASSYSRTGGGYGYTF.

The chain employs TRBV14 and TRBJ1-2; a weak D match, TRBD1 (6 bases). V lost 2 bases and J 8 bases, leaving 18 bases between the germline ends. CDR3 length: 15 residues. CDR1 SGHDN and CDR2 FVKESK come from the germline V gene. The CDR3 loop is CASSQSLAGVGGYTF. In nucleotides, the CDR3 is TGTGCCAGCAGCCAAAGTCTCGCAGGGGTCGGAGGCTACACCTTC.

This clone occurred a few times. The chain links TRBV7-9 to TRBJ1-6; maybe TRBD1 (6 bases). Germline V gene data show CDR1 as SEHNR and CDR2 as FQNEAQ (reference sequence). There are 14 residues in the CDR3. With 7 bases removed from V and 7 bases from J, the gap between germline ends came to 14 bases. The CDR3 spells CASTRGGLNSPLHF. CDR3 in DNA: TGTGCCAGCACCCGGGGGGGCCTAAATTCACCCCTCCACTTT.

This clone is a singleton in its sample. The gene calls are TRBV2 and TRBJ1-2; 9 bases agree with TRBD1. With V trimmed by 6 bases and J by 2 bases, 7 bases remained unmatched. CDR1 and CDR2 (germline): SNHLY, FYNNEI. CDR3 size: 15 residues. The CDR3 region has the DNA TGTGCCAGCAGAGCCGGACAGGGGCAGAACTATGGCTACACCTTC. It yields the protein CASRAGQGQNYGYTF.

The CDR3 DNA reads TGTGCCAGTAGACAGGGTGCACACACTGAAGCTTTCTTT. As protein: CASRQGAHTEAFF. V gene TRBV19 combines with J gene TRBJ1-1; maybe TRBD1 (6 bases). The germline gives CDR1 LNHDA, CDR2 SQIVND (reference sequence). Trimming removed 6 bases from V and 3 bases from J, with 11 bases in between. CDR3 length equals 13 residues.

Within the sample, this clone is medium-sized. This rearrangement joins TRBV5-8 to TRBJ1-6; D may be TRBD1 (5 bases). V was cut by 2 bases and J by 8 bases, with 8 bases left in between. In germline, CDR1 is SGHTS, CDR2 YDEGEE. The CDR3 extends over 13 amino acids. Here the CDR3 reads CASSFREDSPLHF. The CDR3 bases are TGTGCCAGCAGCTTCAGGGAGGATTCACCCCTCCACTTT.

The V gene is TRBV7-9, the J gene TRBJ2-5, with D maybe TRBD1 (6 bases). This CDR3 spans 13 amino acids. The germline V gene has CDR1 SEHNR and CDR2 FQNEAQ (reference sequence). V was trimmed by 5 bases and J by 2 bases, leaving 9 bases between them. CDR3 region: CASSKGQQETQYF. The DNA of the CDR3 is TGTGCCAGCAGCAAAGGACAGCAAGAGACCCAGTACTTC.

This chain joins TRBV12-5 and TRBJ2-2, with D perhaps matching TRBD1 (5 bases). The germline V gene encodes CDR1 LGHNT and CDR2 FRNRAP. V was pared by 3 bases and J by 3 bases, with 5 bases between. This CDR3 is built from 13 residues. CDR3 residues: CASGFRDTGELFF. For the CDR3, the DNA is TGTGCTAGTGGTTTCAGGGACACCGGGGAGCTGTTTTTT.

Here the CDR3 reads CASSYSGNRANTEAFF. The CDR3 DNA follows: TGTGCCAGCAGTTACTCGGGGAACAGGGCGAACACTGAAGCTTTCTTT. The chain carries TRBV6-5 and TRBJ1-1, with a possible D match to TRBD1 (6 bases). Germline CDR1 is MNHEY and CDR2 is SVGAGI. The CDR3 runs 16 residues. Trimming stripped 0 bases from V and 1 base from J, with 12 bases between.